Listed below are T cell receptor beta chains from one sample, sequenced in a study of T cell responses to AZD1222 COVID-19 vaccine. Assay: immunoSEQ multiplex PCR; the TCRdb copy retains only in-frame clones and omits some. The profile shows some 150,000 clones, around 90% of them singletons. The sample in question was peripheral blood, obtained on day 0 of MenACWY control vaccination. These receptors all stem from an adult in good health. Both conserved end residues are part of each CDR3. Fields, in order: D gene, V gene, J gene, clone size, CDR3 DNA, CDR3 protein. D genes are given only for firm matches. Rows give clone size only sometimes, using once, few, many, or a class for an expanded clone.

TRBD2	TRBV29-1	TRBJ2-3	once	TGCAGCGTGGGACTAGCGGGAGGACGGGATACGCAGTATTTT	CSVGLAGGRDTQYF
.	TRBV7-6	TRBJ2-2	once	TGTGCCAGCAGCTTAGGGGCGACCGGGGAGCTGTTTTTT	CASSLGATGELFF
TRBD1	TRBV7-6	TRBJ1-1	.	TGTGCCAGCAGCTTAGAACAGGGGGGTATGAACACTGAAGCTTTCTTT	CASSLEQGGMNTEAFF
TRBD2	TRBV5-1	TRBJ2-3	.	TGCGCCAGCAGCTTGGGTCTAGCGGTTGGGAGTAGGAACACAGATACGCAGTATTTT	CASSLGLAVGSRNTDTQYF
.	TRBV7-8	TRBJ1-1	.	TGTGCCAGCAACTTCGCGCCCGGGAACACTGAAGCTTTCTTT	CASNFAPGNTEAFF
TRBD2	TRBV10-3	TRBJ2-2	.	TGTGCCATCGGGCCGGGACTAGCGGCGGAGGTCCCCACCGGGGAGCTGTTTTTT	CAIGPGLAAEVPTGELFF
.	TRBV18	TRBJ1-3	.	TGTGCCAGCTCACCAAAGGCAAACTCTGGAAACACCATATATTTT	CASSPKANSGNTIYF
.	TRBV7-6	TRBJ1-5	.	TGTGCCAGCAGCTCAAAAGGGTACTTTAGCAATCAGCCCCAGCATTTT	CASSSKGYFSNQPQHF
.	TRBV27	TRBJ1-3	once	TGTGCCAGCAGTTCGGCGGGGTTTCGGGGCACCATATATTTT	CASSSAGFRGTIYF
.	TRBV19	TRBJ1-1	.	TGTGCCAGTAGTAACCCGGGACTCCTGAACACTGAAGCTTTCTTT	CASSNPGLLNTEAFF
.	TRBV5-5	TRBJ2-7	once	TGTGCCAGCAGCTGGGGGCAAGCCTACGAGCAGTACTTC	CASSWGQAYEQYF
TRBD1	TRBV12-5	TRBJ1-1	.	TGTGCTAGTGGTTGGGGACAGGTTTTCGATGAAGCTTTCTTT	CASGWGQVFDEAFF
.	TRBV3-1/TRBV3-2	TRBJ1-2	once	TGTGCCAGCAGCCCGGCCCAATATGAGCCGGGACACCAAGCTAACTATGGCTACACCTTC	CASSPAQYEPGHQANYGYTF
TRBD1	TRBV29-1	TRBJ2-1	.	TGCAGCGTTGAACGGGACAGGGGAAATGAGCAGTTCTTC	CSVERDRGNEQFF
.	TRBV7-2	TRBJ1-5	once	TGTGCCAGCAGCTTACAACAGGGAGGCGGTCAGCCCCAGCATTTT	CASSLQQGGGQPQHF
TRBD2	TRBV6-5	TRBJ2-3	once	TGTGCCAGCAGTTCCCTAGCGGGAGAGGCAGATACGCAGTATTTT	CASSSLAGEADTQYF
TRBD2	TRBV29-1	TRBJ2-3	.	TGCAGCTCCGAGGGTGGGGGACTAGTCTCAGATACGCAGTATTTT	CSSEGGGLVSDTQYF
.	TRBV27	TRBJ1-1	.	TGTGCCCTTAGGCCGCAGGGTAGCGGAGCTTTCTTT	CALRPQGSGAFF
.	TRBV6-6	TRBJ1-2	.	TGTGCCAGCAGGTCAAATAGGAGGTATGGCTACACCTTC	CASRSNRRYGYTF
.	TRBV15	TRBJ1-5	.	TGTGCCACCAGCAGAGATCTCTGGCTCAGACCTAATCAGCCCCAGCATTTT	CATSRDLWLRPNQPQHF
TRBD2	TRBV9	TRBJ2-7	.	TGTGCCAGCAGCGTGGATCTAGCGGCCTACGAGCAGTACTTC	CASSVDLAAYEQYF
TRBD2	TRBV6-4	TRBJ2-3	.	TGTGCCAGCAGTGACTCCGGGAGGGCCGGGGATACGCAGTATTTT	CASSDSGRAGDTQYF
TRBD2	TRBV3-1/TRBV3-2	TRBJ2-7	.	TGTGCCAGCAGCGCAGACAGGTTAGTCCCGGGACTAGCGGGTCCCAGCTCCTACGAGCAGTACTTC	CASSADRLVPGLAGPSSYEQYF